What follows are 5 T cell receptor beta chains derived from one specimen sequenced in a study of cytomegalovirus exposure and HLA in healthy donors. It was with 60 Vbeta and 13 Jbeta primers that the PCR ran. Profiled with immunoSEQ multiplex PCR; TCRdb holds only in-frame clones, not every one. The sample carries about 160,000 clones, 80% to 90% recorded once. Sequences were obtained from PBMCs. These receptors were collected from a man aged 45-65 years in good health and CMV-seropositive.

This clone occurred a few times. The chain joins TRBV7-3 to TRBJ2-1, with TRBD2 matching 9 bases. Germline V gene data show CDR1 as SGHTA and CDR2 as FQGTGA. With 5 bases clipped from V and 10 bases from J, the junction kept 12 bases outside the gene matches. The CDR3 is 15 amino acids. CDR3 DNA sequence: TGTGCCAGCAGCCTCCAGGTTAGCGGGAGAGGGGAGCAGTTCTTC. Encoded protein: CASSLQVSGRGEQFF. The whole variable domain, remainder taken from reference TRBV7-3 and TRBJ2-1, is GAGVSQTPSNKVTEKGKYVELRCDPISGHTALYWYRQSLGQGPEFLIYFQGTGAADDSGLPNDRFFAVRPEGSVSTLKIQRTERGDSAVYLCASSLQVSGRGEQFFGPGTRLTVL.

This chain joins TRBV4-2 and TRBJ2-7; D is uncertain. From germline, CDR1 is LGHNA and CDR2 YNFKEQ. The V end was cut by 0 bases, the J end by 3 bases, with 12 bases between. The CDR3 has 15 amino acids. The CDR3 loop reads CASSQDSTGYYEQYV. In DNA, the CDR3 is TGTGCCAGCAGCCAAGACTCTACCGGGTACTACGAGCAGTACGTC.

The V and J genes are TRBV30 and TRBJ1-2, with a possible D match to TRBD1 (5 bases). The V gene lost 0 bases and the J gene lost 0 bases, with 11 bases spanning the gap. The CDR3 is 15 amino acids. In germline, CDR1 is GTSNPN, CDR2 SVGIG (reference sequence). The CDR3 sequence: CAWSVGGGANYGYTF. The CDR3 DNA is TGTGCCTGGAGTGTCGGTGGGGGGGCTAACTATGGCTACACCTTC.

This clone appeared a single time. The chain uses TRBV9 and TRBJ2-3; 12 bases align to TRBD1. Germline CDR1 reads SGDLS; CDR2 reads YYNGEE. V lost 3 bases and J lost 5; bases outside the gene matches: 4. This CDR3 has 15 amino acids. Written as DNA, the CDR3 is TGTGCCAGCAGCGGGGACAGGGGGCGCGGAGATACGCAGTATTTT. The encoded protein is CASSGDRGRGDTQYF. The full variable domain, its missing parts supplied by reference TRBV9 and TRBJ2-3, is DSGVTQTPKHLITATGQRVTLRCSPRSGDLSVYWYQQSLDQGLQFLIQYYNGEERAKGNILERFSAQQFPDLHSELNLSSLELGDSALYFCASSGDRGRGDTQYFGPGTRLTVL.

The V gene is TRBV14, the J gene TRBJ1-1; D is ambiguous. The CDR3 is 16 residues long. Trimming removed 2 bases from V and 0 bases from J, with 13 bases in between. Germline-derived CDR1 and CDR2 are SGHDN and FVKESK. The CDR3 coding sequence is TGTGCCAGCAGCCAATGGGCAGGCTCCATGAACACTGAAGCTTTCTTT. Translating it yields CASSQWAGSMNTEAFF.